The 9 T cell receptor beta chains given below trace back to one sample, sequenced in a study of T-cell memory formation after mild COVID-19 (dated by TCRdb to the early 2020s). The receptor library was made with 5' RACE. Reads for this sample came from an Illumina NovaSeq 6000. In TCRdb, the public reads were trimmed at Q25 with fastp and aligned with MiXCR, with productive beta chains retained. A single entry per CDR3 protein holds the most common genes and DNA from its merged rows. The sample data list some 300,000 distinct CDR3 sequences, and 20% of these were observed just once. 21% of the sample is taken by the ten largest. Sequencing input: PBMCs or a T cell subset sorted from them (not recorded which). The receptors were gathered from a man aged 18 to 35 who had mild COVID-19 (a few samples of this study predate the infection). The sample titles of this study are shuffled in the database, so cell type and time point are left out; the donor was told from shared clones.

A few counts support this clonotype. As DNA, the CDR3 is TGTGCCAGCAGACTCAGGGGAGGCAATCAGCCCCAGCATTTT. Residues: CASRLRGGNQPQHF. The rearrangement joins TRBV6-6 to TRBJ1-5; possibly TRBD1 for D (6 bases). This CDR3 spans 14 amino acids. V gave up 6 bases and J gave up 2 bases, with 11 bases separating them. CDR1 is MNHNY, CDR2 SVGAGI, per germline (reference sequence).

Ten or more counts support this clonotype. This chain uses TRBV5-1 with TRBJ2-1; the D gene is possibly TRBD1 (5 bases). The V gene's germline CDR1 is SGHRS and CDR2 YFSETQ. Between the trimmed V and J ends, which lost 5 bases and 4 bases, there was a span of 10 bases. The CDR3 has 13 residues. In DNA form, the CDR3 reads TGCGCCAGCAGATCAGGGCCGTACAATGAGCAGTTCTTC. Residues: CASRSGPYNEQFF.

The chain combines TRBV12-3 or TRBV12-4 with TRBJ1-6; 9 bases align to TRBD1. The CDR3 sequence is 14 residues long. After removal of 6 bases from V and 12 bases from J, the junction contained 9 bases not matched to a gene. The CDR3 loop is CASSRGQGLEPLHF. Written as DNA, the CDR3 is TGTGCCAGCAGCCGAGGACAGGGGCTGGAACCCCTCCACTTT.

This clonotype appeared a few times. The gene calls are TRBV11-2 and TRBJ1-6, with D uncertain. The CDR3 loop spans 15 amino acids. CDR1 SGHAT and CDR2 FQNNGV come from the germline V gene. V was clipped by 6 bases and J by 0 bases, with 9 bases between them. The CDR3 DNA reads as TGTGCCAGCAGGACGAGGAGCTCCTATAATTCACCCCTCCACTTT. Translation gives CASRTRSSYNSPLHF.

A few counts support this clonotype. The genes are TRBV20-1 and TRBJ1-3, with TRBD1 matching over 8 bases. The CDR3 length is 15 residues. The germline gives CDR1 DFQATT, CDR2 SNEGSKA (reference sequence). The V and J ends lost 1 base and 4 bases, in that order; junction bases with no gene match: 6. CDR3 amino acids: CSARGWDRKGNTIYF. The CDR3 DNA follows: TGCAGTGCTAGAGGATGGGACAGGAAGGGAAACACCATATATTTT.

The CDR3 DNA follows: TGCGCCAGCAGCTTGAACGGGGATTCGTATGGAAACACCATATATTTT. Translated: CASSLNGDSYGNTIYF. V gene TRBV5-1 combines with J gene TRBJ1-3; D call uncertain. The CDR3 contains 16 residues. CDR1 and CDR2 (germline): SGHRS, YFSETQ. V lost 1 base and J 3 bases, leaving 14 bases between the germline ends.

The chain has TRBV4-1 and TRBJ2-1; TRBD2 is a possible D gene (5 bases). This CDR3 comprises 13 residues. The germline CDR1 and CDR2 sequences are MGHRA and YSYEKL. Trimming removed 4 bases from V and 6 bases from J, with 10 bases in between. Written as DNA, the CDR3 is TGCGCCAGCAGCCCCCGGGGTGTCAATGAGCAGTTCTTC. This codes for CASSPRGVNEQFF.

The table lists this clonotype with a few counts. The chain is built from TRBV9 and TRBJ1-4; 8 bases align to TRBD1. Germline V gene data show CDR1 as SGDLS and CDR2 as YYNGEE. V lost 0 bases to trimming and J lost 8 bases; unmatched junction nucleotides: 6. This CDR3 is built from 15 residues. This CDR3 is CASSVEPGGREKLFF. CDR3 nucleotides: TGTGCCAGCAGCGTAGAGCCAGGGGGCCGGGAAAAACTGTTTTTT.

The V and J genes are TRBV15 and TRBJ1-6; no clear D gene. Germline V CDR1 and CDR2: LNHNV, YYDKDF (reference sequence). Trimming removed 0 bases at V and 8 bases at J, with 14 bases between. The CDR3 covers 16 residues. The CDR3 sequence: CATSRDPRGADSPLHF. The CDR3 nucleotides read TGTGCCACCAGCAGAGATCCACGGGGTGCGGATTCACCCCTCCACTTT.